The 32 T cell receptor beta chains presented below share a single source sample, sequenced in a study of control samples from healthy donors and cancer patients. Data came from immunoSEQ multiplex PCR; TCRdb stores just in-frame clones and leaves some out. The sample shows about 130,000 clones, approximately 95% of them seen only once. Sequences were obtained from blood. These receptors originate from a man aged 25 to 40 in good health.

The chain combines TRBV30 with TRBJ1-2; D gene uncertain. V was clipped by 0 bases and J by 1 base, with 12 bases between them. The CDR3 sequence is 15 residues long. In germline, CDR1 is GTSNPN, CDR2 SVGIG (reference sequence). CDR3: CAWSVRLEYNYGYTF. In DNA, the CDR3 is TGTGCCTGGAGTGTACGGCTGGAATATAACTATGGCTACACCTTC.

This chain links TRBV7-8 with TRBJ1-5; D unclear. Trimming left V 5 bases short and J 5 bases short, with 7 bases between. Germline V gene data show CDR1 as SGHVS and CDR2 as FQNEAQ. This CDR3 has 12 amino acids. The CDR3 spells CASSDSYQPQHF. CDR3 nucleotide sequence: TGTGCCAGCAGCGATTCATATCAGCCCCAGCATTTT.

The chain joins TRBV30 to TRBJ1-1, with D possibly being TRBD1 (5 bases). From germline, CDR1 is GTSNPN and CDR2 SVGIG (reference sequence). The V and J ends lost 3 bases and 8 bases respectively, with 13 bases between them. The CDR3 extends over 12 amino acids. The DNA for the CDR3 is TGTGCCTGGAGCTCTACTGACAGCGAAGCTTTCTTT. The encoded protein is CAWSSTDSEAFF. Supplemented by reference TRBV30 and TRBJ1-1, the full variable domain reads SQTIHQWPATLVQPVGSPLSLECTVEGTSNPNLYWYRQAAGRGLQLLFYSVGIGQISSEVPQNLSASRPQDRQFILSSKKLLLSDSGFYLCAWSSTDSEAFFGQGTRLTVV.

J is TRBJ1-5 and V is TRBV28, with TRBD1 matching over 9 bases. The V gene end was trimmed by 6 bases and the J gene end by 4 bases; junction bases not matched to a gene: 7. CDR1 and CDR2 (germline): MDHEN, SYDVKM. The CDR3 contains 15 residues. DNA of the CDR3: TGTGCCAGCAGCTCGGACAGGGGTAAAAATCAGCCCCAGCATTTT. As protein: CASSSDRGKNQPQHF.

J is TRBJ2-2 and V is TRBV2; TRBD1 aligns across 8 bases. The CDR3 has 14 amino acids. The trim removed 4 bases at V and 3 bases at J, leaving 1 base unmatched. Germline V CDR1 and CDR2: SNHLY, FYNNEI. CDR3 DNA sequence: TGTGCCAGCAGTGGGGACAGGTACACCGGGGAGCTGTTTTTT. Translating it yields CASSGDRYTGELFF.

J is TRBJ2-7 and V is TRBV27; the match to TRBD1 covers 9 bases. V lost 6 bases, J lost 11 bases, and 8 bases stayed unmatched. Germline-derived CDR1 and CDR2 are MNHEY and SMNVEV (reference sequence). The CDR3 has 12 amino acids. The CDR3 region is CASRTGQGIKYF. As DNA, the CDR3 is TGTGCCAGCAGAACTGGACAGGGGATTAAGTACTTC.

This sequence joins TRBV21-1 and TRBJ2-7; TRBD2 is the table's D call, not checked against the DNA. TRBV21-1 is described as a pseudogene. CDR3 length equals 15 residues. The CDR3 reads CASSTNKSGAYEQYF. As DNA, the CDR3 is TGTGCCAGCAGCACCAATAAATCGGGGGCCTACGAGCAGTACTTC.

The CDR3 loop is CASTRTGDTSYEQYF. DNA for the CDR3: TGTGCCAGTACCCGGACAGGGGACACGAGCTACGAGCAGTACTTC. The chain recombines TRBV19 with TRBJ2-7; 9 bases line up with TRBD1. J lost 3 bases, V lost 7 bases, and 10 bases had no gene match. From germline, CDR1 is LNHDA and CDR2 SQIVND (reference sequence). There are 15 residues in the CDR3.

The J gene is TRBJ1-6, the V gene TRBV28; 7 bases are a match to TRBD1. V dropped 10 bases and J dropped 2; count of bases not matched to a gene: 2. The germline CDR1 and CDR2 sequences are MDHEN and SYDVKM. The CDR3 consists of 13 residues. The DNA for the CDR3 is TGTGCCACCGGGACAGCCTATAATTCACCCCTCCACTTT. Its protein product is CATGTAYNSPLHF.

The chain has TRBV19 and TRBJ2-1, with a possible D match to TRBD2 (5 bases). The CDR3 is 15 amino acids. V lost 0 bases to trimming and J lost 7 bases, with 13 bases between them. Germline lookup yields CDR1 LNHDA and CDR2 SQIVND (reference sequence). The CDR3 loop reads CASSIDRGTFNEQFF. CDR3 coding DNA: TGTGCCAGTAGTATAGACCGGGGAACATTTAATGAGCAGTTCTTC.

This chain uses TRBV6-1 with TRBJ2-7; tentatively, D is TRBD1 (6 bases). The V end was cut by 3 bases, the J end by 0 bases, with 12 bases between. Germline CDR1 is MNHNS and CDR2 is SASEGT. CDR3 length equals 15 residues. In DNA form, the CDR3 reads TGTGCCAGCAGTGAGGGGTTGGACAGCTCCTACGAGCAGTACTTC. It specifies CASSEGLDSSYEQYF.

The rearrangement links TRBV19 to TRBJ2-1; TRBD1 matches at 12 bases. This CDR3 is 16 amino acids long. V trimming: 4 bases; J trimming: 6 bases; junction bases outside the gene matches: 7. The germline V gene encodes CDR1 LNHDA and CDR2 SQIVND (reference sequence). CDR3 in DNA: TGTGCCAGTAGTAGCCCCGGGACAGGGGGCGTCAATGAGCAGTTCTTC. Translating it yields CASSSPGTGGVNEQFF.

The chain combines TRBV6-6 with TRBJ2-7; TRBD1 matches at 9 bases. This CDR3 region has 13 residues. Germline values: CDR1 MNHNY, CDR2 SVGAGI (reference sequence). V trimming: 6 bases; J trimming: 5 bases; junction bases outside the gene matches: 5. The CDR3 sequence is CASRGTGSHEQYF. In nucleotides, the CDR3 is TGTGCCAGCAGGGGGACAGGGTCACACGAGCAGTACTTC.

The rearrangement links TRBV27 to TRBJ1-2, with a tentative D call TRBD1 (5 bases). In germline, CDR1 is MNHEY, CDR2 SMNVEV (reference sequence). The CDR3 is made up of 14 amino acids. Trimming took off 4 bases at V and 7 bases at J, with 16 bases between the two ends. The CDR3 loop reads CASSWDGGRGGYTF. The DNA of the CDR3 is TGTGCCAGCAGTTGGGACGGCGGTAGGGGTGGCTACACCTTC.

The CDR3 sequence is CASSSTARLFF. The CDR3 nucleotides are TGTGCCAGCAGTTCCACGGCCCGACTGTTTTTT. The V call is TRBV12-3 or TRBV12-4, the J call TRBJ1-4; D gene ambiguous. This CDR3 comprises 11 residues. Trimming shortened V by 4 bases and J by 13 bases, and 10 bases separated the two germline ends.

This chain joins TRBV4-3 and TRBJ2-3; TRBD1 matches at 10 bases. V was clipped by 3 bases and J by 4 bases; unmatched bases: 10. This CDR3 region has 17 residues. The germline V gene has CDR1 LGHNA and CDR2 YSLEER. The CDR3 loop reads CASSQDKTGGRSDTQYF. Written as DNA, the CDR3 is TGCGCCAGCAGCCAGGACAAGACAGGGGGCCGGTCAGATACGCAGTATTTT.

The genes are TRBV18 and TRBJ1-1; TRBD1 matches 9 bases. Unmatched junction bases numbered 8, after V lost 5 bases and J lost 4 bases. The germline V gene encodes CDR1 KGHSH and CDR2 LQKENI. The CDR3 extends over 15 amino acids. The CDR3 spells CASSEPGQGRTEAFF. CDR3 sequence (DNA): TGTGCCAGCTCAGAGCCGGGACAGGGACGCACTGAAGCTTTCTTT.

J is TRBJ2-1 and V is TRBV5-1, with a weak D call TRBD2 (5 bases). Deletions cut 3 bases from V and 7 bases from J, with 14 bases between. This CDR3 is built from 14 residues. Germline-derived CDR1 and CDR2 are SGHRS and YFSETQ. The CDR3 region has the DNA TGCGCCAGCAGCTGGTCCCGGCCGGGAAATGAGCAGTTCTTC. This encodes CASSWSRPGNEQFF.

This clone was seen a single time. This rearrangement joins TRBV6-2 or TRBV6-3 to TRBJ1-5; a weak D match, TRBD1 (5 bases). This CDR3 region has 15 residues. V shed 2 bases and J shed 3 bases, with 11 bases lying between them. Per germline, CDR1 MNHEY and CDR2 SVGEGT. CDR3 nucleotides: TGTGCCAGCAGTTACGGCCCAGGGCACAATCAGCCCCAGCATTTT. Residues: CASSYGPGHNQPQHF.

J is TRBJ2-3 and V is TRBV5-1; 8 bases are shared with TRBD1. V was pared by 0 bases and J by 5 bases, with 5 bases of the junction left unmatched. The CDR3 is 15 residues long. Germline V CDR1 and CDR2: SGHRS, YFSETQ. As DNA, the CDR3 is TGCGCCAGCAGCTTGGCCGGGACAGGACTAGATACGCAGTATTTT. It codes for CASSLAGTGLDTQYF.

This clone was seen only once. The chain couples TRBV4-3 to TRBJ1-4; 9 bases match TRBD1. Germline CDR1 and CDR2: LGHNA and YSLEER. With V trimmed by 4 bases and J by 7 bases, 10 bases remained unmatched. CDR3 length: 16 amino acids. The CDR3 DNA is TGCGCCAGCAGCCGCGTACACAGGGGGCGCGCTGAAAAACTGTTTTTT. Its protein is CASSRVHRGRAEKLFF.

The V and J genes are TRBV6-5 and TRBJ1-5, with D perhaps TRBD1 (5 bases). The CDR3 contains 14 residues. Trimming stripped 6 bases from V and 7 bases from J, with 16 bases between. CDR1 is MNHEY and CDR2 is SVGAGI in the germline V gene. Here the CDR3 reads CASRRSGVGQPQHF. CDR3 DNA sequence: TGTGCCAGCAGAAGATCGGGGGTAGGACAGCCCCAGCATTTT.

This clone appeared a single time. DNA of the CDR3: TGTGCCACCAGCGGAAACAGGGCGGGGAGGTATCAGCCCCAGCATTTT. It is translated as CATSGNRAGRYQPQHF. The chain recombines TRBV15 with TRBJ1-5; a weak D match, TRBD1 (6 bases). V gave up 5 bases and J gave up 5 bases, with 19 bases separating them. This CDR3 is built from 16 residues. The germline CDR1 and CDR2 sequences are LNHNV and YYDKDF (reference sequence).

The rearrangement joins TRBV7-6 to TRBJ2-5; D may be TRBD2 (6 bases). V dropped 0 bases and J dropped 2 bases, with 16 bases sitting between them. The CDR3 is 17 residues long. Germline CDR1 is SGHVS and CDR2 is FNYEAQ. CDR3 protein: CASSLAIGRYTQETQYF. CDR3 nucleotides: TGTGCCAGCAGCTTAGCAATAGGGAGGTACACACAAGAGACCCAGTACTTC. Together with reference TRBV7-6 and TRBJ2-5, the CDR3 gives the full variable domain: GAGVSQSPRYKVTKRGQDVALRCDPISGHVSLYWYRQALGQGPEFLTYFNYEAQQDKSGLPNDRFSAERPEGSISTLTIQRTEQRDSAMYRCASSLAIGRYTQETQYFGPGTRLLVL.

The gene calls are TRBV7-2 and TRBJ2-1; D unresolved. The V end was cut by 1 base, the J end by 8 bases, with 12 bases between. The CDR3 extends over 14 amino acids. The V gene's germline CDR1 is SGHTA and CDR2 FQGNSA. Here the CDR3 DNA reads TGTGCCAGCAGCTTAGTCGGGCGACACGATGAGCAGTTCTTC. This translates into CASSLVGRHDEQFF.

The rearrangement uses TRBV21-1 and TRBJ1-1; the table's D call of TRBD1 was not tested on the DNA. TRBV21-1 constitutes a pseudogene. This CDR3 comprises 18 residues. The CDR3 loop is CASSKPSLTGTLNTEAFF. The DNA of the CDR3 is TGTGCCAGCAGCAAACCATCGTTGACAGGAACTTTGAACACTGAAGCTTTCTTT.

Points on this clone: This CDR3 is also generated by other DNA sequences in the sample. The chain carries TRBV19 and TRBJ1-5; tentatively, D is TRBD1 (5 bases). With 3 bases removed from V and 4 bases from J, the gap between germline ends came to 7 bases. CDR3 length equals 13 residues. CDR1 and CDR2 (germline): LNHDA, SQIVND (reference sequence). DNA for the CDR3: TGTGCCAGTAGTATCGGGGGAAATCAGCCCCAGCATTTT. This sequence encodes CASSIGGNQPQHF.

The gene calls are TRBV7-9 and TRBJ1-4, with 10 bases identical to TRBD1. CDR1 and CDR2 from the germline V gene are SEHNR and FQNEAQ (reference sequence). V lost 5 bases and J lost 7; bases outside the gene matches: 4. CDR3 length: 14 residues. The CDR3 protein is CASSGDRGPEKLFF. The CDR3 DNA follows: TGTGCCAGCAGCGGGGACAGGGGTCCTGAAAAACTGTTTTTT.

The rearrangement uses TRBV6-2 or TRBV6-3 and TRBJ2-3, with TRBD2 matching over 12 bases. The V segment lost 2 bases and the J segment 2 bases; nucleotides outside the gene matches: 5. Germline lookup yields CDR1 MNHEY and CDR2 SVGEGT. The CDR3 has 17 amino acids. CDR3 residues: CASSYLGLAGPTDTQYF. CDR3 DNA: TGTGCCAGCAGTTACCTCGGACTAGCGGGGCCCACAGATACGCAGTATTTT.

This clone showed up just a few times. Other nucleotide sequences in the sample specify the same CDR3. The V call is TRBV19, the J call TRBJ2-7; 8 nucleotides match TRBD2. The CDR3 is 14 residues long. The ends lost 1 base at V and 4 bases at J; junction bases unmatched: 3. Germline V lookup: CDR1 LNHDA, CDR2 SQIVND (reference sequence). Here the CDR3 reads CASSIGGGPYEQYF. The CDR3 DNA reads TGTGCCAGTAGTATAGGCGGGGGGCCGTACGAGCAGTACTTC.

The DNA of the CDR3 is TGTGCCAGTAGTACCGGGCCTGGGGCTCAGCCCCAGCATTTT. Its translation: CASSTGPGAQPQHF. This chain connects TRBV19 to TRBJ1-5; a possible D gene is TRBD1 (5 bases). CDR1 and CDR2 from the germline V gene are LNHDA and SQIVND (reference sequence). The length of the CDR3 is 14 residues. V was cut by 4 bases and J by 6 bases, with 13 bases left in between.

A single count supports this clone. The chain combines TRBV6-4 with TRBJ1-5; D unclear. The CDR3 is 15 amino acids. The germline V gene has CDR1 MRHNA and CDR2 SNTAGT. V was shortened by 5 bases and J by 3 bases, with 14 bases between the two germline ends. The CDR3 protein is CASSPGGSDNQPQHF. DNA of the CDR3: TGTGCCAGCAGTCCCGGCGGGTCCGACAATCAGCCCCAGCATTTT.